These 4 T cell receptor beta chains were sequenced from one sample in a study of T-cell reconstitution after alpha-beta-depleted transplantation in children. Broader study findings: Approximately two months post-transplant, alpha-beta T cells reportedly originated from several hundred expanded graft clones.

Their antigens remain unidentified. Preparation of the TCRbeta library was carried out with unique molecular identifiers. From the PCR reads, TCRdb called clonotypes with MiXCR, one entry per CDR3 protein. The sample shows tens of thousands of distinct CDR3 sequences, more than 6% of them seen only once. The sequences come from peripheral blood, collected 60 days after TCRalphabeta/CD19-depleted stem cell transplant. The origin of the receptors is a child less than two years old who had a stem cell transplant for acute myeloid leukemia, so the T cells may come from the graft donor.

This clonotype came up many times. This rearrangement joins TRBV2 to TRBJ2-7, with TRBD1 identical over 7 bases. The CDR3 has 12 amino acids. In germline, CDR1 is SNHLY, CDR2 FYNNEI. Trimming at V came to 10 bases and at J to 2 bases, leaving 5 bases not matched to a gene. CDR3 residues: CATKDRPYEQYF. CDR3 DNA sequence: TGTGCCACGAAGGACAGGCCCTACGAGCAGTACTTC.

This clonotype was detected many times. V is TRBV9 and J is TRBJ2-7, with 7 positions matching TRBD1. The V segment lost 0 bases and the J segment 2 bases; nucleotides outside the gene matches: 2. The CDR3 spans 14 residues. Germline V gene data show CDR1 as SGDLS and CDR2 as YYNGEE. The CDR3 region is CASSVGTGTYEQYF. The DNA for the CDR3 is TGTGCCAGCAGCGTAGGGACAGGTACCTACGAGCAGTACTTC.

This clonotype was recorded at least ten times. This chain's CDR3 is CASSLVGWSEAFF. As DNA, the CDR3 is TGTGCCAGCAGCCTGGTAGGGTGGAGTGAAGCTTTCTTT. V is TRBV9 and J is TRBJ1-1, with D unclear. This CDR3 comprises 13 residues. Between the trimmed V and J ends, which lost 4 bases and 7 bases, there was a span of 14 bases. Germline V CDR1 and CDR2: SGDLS, YYNGEE.

This clonotype was found many times. The chain is built from TRBV7-9 and TRBJ2-1, with 13 positions matching TRBD2. Germline loops: CDR1 SEHNR, CDR2 FQNEAQ (reference sequence). This CDR3 spans 15 amino acids. V lost 5 bases to trimming and J lost 7 bases; unmatched junction nucleotides: 5. The CDR3 DNA reads as TGTGCCAGCAGCCTAGGGACTAGCGGGGCTAATGAGCAGTTCTTC. The encoded protein is CASSLGTSGANEQFF. The full variable domain, its missing parts supplied by reference TRBV7-9 and TRBJ2-1, is DTGVSQNPRHKITKRGQNVTFRCDPISEHNRLYWYRQTLGQGPEFLTYFQNEAQLEKSRLLSDRFSAERPKGSFSTLEIQRTEQGDSAMYLCASSLGTSGANEQFFGPGTRLTVL.